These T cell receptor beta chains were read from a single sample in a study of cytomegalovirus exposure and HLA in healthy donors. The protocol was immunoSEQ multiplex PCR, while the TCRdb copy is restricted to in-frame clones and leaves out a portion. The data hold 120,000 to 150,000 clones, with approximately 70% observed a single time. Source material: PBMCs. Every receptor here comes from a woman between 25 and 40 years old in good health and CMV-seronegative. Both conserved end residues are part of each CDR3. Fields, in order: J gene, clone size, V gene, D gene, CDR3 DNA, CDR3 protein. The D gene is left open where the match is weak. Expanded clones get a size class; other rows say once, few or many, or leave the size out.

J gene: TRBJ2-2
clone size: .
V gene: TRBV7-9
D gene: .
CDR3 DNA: TGTGCCAGCAGCTCCCCTCGTCGGGGGTCCGGGGAGCTGTTTTTT
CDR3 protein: CASSSPRRGSGELFF

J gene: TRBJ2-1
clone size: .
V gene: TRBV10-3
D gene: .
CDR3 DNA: TGTGCCATCAGTGAAGGAGGAATAGTAGGGCAGTTCTTC
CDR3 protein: CAISEGGIVGQFF

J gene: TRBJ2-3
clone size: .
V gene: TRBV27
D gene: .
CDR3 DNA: TGTGCCAGCAGTTTAGGTAGAACAGATACGCAGTATTTT
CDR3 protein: CASSLGRTDTQYF

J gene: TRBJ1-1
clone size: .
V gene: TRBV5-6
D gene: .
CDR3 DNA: TGTGCCAGCAACCTCACTCCCGGGGGCACTGAAGCTTTCTTT
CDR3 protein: CASNLTPGGTEAFF

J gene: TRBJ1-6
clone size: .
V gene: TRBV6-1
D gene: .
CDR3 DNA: TGTGCCAGCAGTACAGGGACAAATTCACCCCTCCACTTT
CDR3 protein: CASSTGTNSPLHF

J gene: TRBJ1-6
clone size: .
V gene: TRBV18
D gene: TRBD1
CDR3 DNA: TGTGCCAGCTCACTGGACAGGGGTTATTCACCCCTCCACTTT
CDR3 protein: CASSLDRGYSPLHF

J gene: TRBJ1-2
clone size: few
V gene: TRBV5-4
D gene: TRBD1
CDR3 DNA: TGTGCCAGCAGCACCGGGACAGGGGCCGTCTATGGCTACACCTTC
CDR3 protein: CASSTGTGAVYGYTF

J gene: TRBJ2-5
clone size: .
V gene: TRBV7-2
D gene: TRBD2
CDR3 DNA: TGTGCCAGCAGCCTTTGGGTAGCGGGAGAGGTGACCCAGTACTTC
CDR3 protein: CASSLWVAGEVTQYF

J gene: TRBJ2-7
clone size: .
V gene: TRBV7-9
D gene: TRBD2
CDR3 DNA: TGTGCCAGCAGCTCTCCGGGACTAGCGGACTCCTACGAGCAGTACTTC
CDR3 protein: CASSSPGLADSYEQYF

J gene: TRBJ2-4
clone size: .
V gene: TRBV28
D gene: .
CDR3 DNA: TGTGCCAGCAGTCCTCCGACAGGTAACATTCAGTACTTC
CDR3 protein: CASSPPTGNIQYF

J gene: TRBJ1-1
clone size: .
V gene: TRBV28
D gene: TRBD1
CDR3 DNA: TGTGCCAGCAGTTCAGGGGGCGCGTCCGACACTGAAGCTTTCTTT
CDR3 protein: CASSSGGASDTEAFF

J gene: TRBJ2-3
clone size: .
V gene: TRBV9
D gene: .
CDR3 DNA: TGTGCCAGCAGCGTAGCTATTGTGGGAGGTGTAGATACGCAGTATTTT
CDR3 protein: CASSVAIVGGVDTQYF

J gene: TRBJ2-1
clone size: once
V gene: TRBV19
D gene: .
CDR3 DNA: TGTGCCAGTAGTAGAGGAGATGTTCGGATCAATGAGCAGTTCTTC
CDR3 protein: CASSRGDVRINEQFF

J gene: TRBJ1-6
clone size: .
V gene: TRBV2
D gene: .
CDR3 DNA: TGTGCCAGCAGTGAAGCGCGAACGGCAGGGACCCTCCACTTT
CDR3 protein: CASSEARTAGTLHF

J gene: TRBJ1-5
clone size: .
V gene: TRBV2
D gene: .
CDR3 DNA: TGTGCCAGCAGTGATATGGTAGGGGGGGGCCAGCCCCAGCATTTT
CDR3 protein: CASSDMVGGGQPQHF

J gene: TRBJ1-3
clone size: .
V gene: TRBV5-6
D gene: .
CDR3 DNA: TGTGCCAGCAGCTCATTACAGGGCTCTGGAAACACCATATATTTT
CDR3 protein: CASSSLQGSGNTIYF

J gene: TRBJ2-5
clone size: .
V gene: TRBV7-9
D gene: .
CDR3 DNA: TGTGCCAGCAGCTTAACCGCAGGAGAGACCCAGTACTTC
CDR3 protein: CASSLTAGETQYF

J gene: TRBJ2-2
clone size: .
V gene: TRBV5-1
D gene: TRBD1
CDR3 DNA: TGCGCCAGCAACCGGTGGACAGGGGAAACCGGGGAGCTGTTTTTT
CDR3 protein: CASNRWTGETGELFF

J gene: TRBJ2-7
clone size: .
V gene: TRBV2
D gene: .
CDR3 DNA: TGTGCCGGAACAAGGCAGGATGACTCCTACGAGCAGTACTTC
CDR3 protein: CAGTRQDDSYEQYF

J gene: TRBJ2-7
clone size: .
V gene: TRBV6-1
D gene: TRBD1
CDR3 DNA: TGTGCCAGCAGTGCGGGGACAGGGCTCTACGAGCAGTACTTC
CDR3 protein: CASSAGTGLYEQYF

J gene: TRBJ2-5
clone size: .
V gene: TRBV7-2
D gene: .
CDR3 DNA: TGTGCCAGCACTCCCCCACCGGCGGGGGAGACCCAGTACTTC
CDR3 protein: CASTPPPAGETQYF

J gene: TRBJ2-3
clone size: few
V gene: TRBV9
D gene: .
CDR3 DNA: TGTGCCAGCAGCCTGGGGGGGCTAAATACGCAGTATTTT
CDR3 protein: CASSLGGLNTQYF

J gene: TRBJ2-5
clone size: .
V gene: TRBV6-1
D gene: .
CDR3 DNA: TGTGCCAGCAGTGTTGCGGGATGGAATAAAGAGACCCAGTACTTC
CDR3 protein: CASSVAGWNKETQYF

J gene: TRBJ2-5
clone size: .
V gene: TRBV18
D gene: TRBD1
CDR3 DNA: TGTGCCAGCTCACCAGGGACAGGGGAAGGGACCCAGTACTTC
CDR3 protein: CASSPGTGEGTQYF

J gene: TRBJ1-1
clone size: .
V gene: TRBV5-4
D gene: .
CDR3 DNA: TGTGCCAGCAGCTTGGGGCGGGGAAACACTGAAGCTTTCTTT
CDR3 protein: CASSLGRGNTEAFF

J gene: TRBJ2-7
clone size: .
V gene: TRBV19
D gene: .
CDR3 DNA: TGTGCCAGTAGTATAGATGGCCAAACCGTGCAGTACTTC
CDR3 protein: CASSIDGQTVQYF

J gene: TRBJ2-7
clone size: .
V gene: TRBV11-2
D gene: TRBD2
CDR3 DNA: TGTGCCAGCAGCTTAGACACTAGCGACCTCCCTCAGTACTTC
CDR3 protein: CASSLDTSDLPQYF

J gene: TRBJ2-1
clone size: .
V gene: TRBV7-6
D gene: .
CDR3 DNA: TGTGCCAGCAGCTTAATGCAGAAGCAGTTCTTC
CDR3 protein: CASSLMQKQFF

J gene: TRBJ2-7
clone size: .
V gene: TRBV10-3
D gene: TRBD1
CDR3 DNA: TGTGCCATCAGTTTTCGGACAGGGTACGAGCAGTACTTC
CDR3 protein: CAISFRTGYEQYF

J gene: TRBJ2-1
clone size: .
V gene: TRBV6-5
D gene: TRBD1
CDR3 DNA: TGTGCCAGCAGTTACTCGGACAGGGGGCATGAGCAGTTCTTC
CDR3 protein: CASSYSDRGHEQFF

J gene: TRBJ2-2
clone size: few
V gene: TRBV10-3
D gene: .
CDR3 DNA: TGTGCCATCAGTGAGTCACGGGATACCGGGGAGCTGTTTTTT
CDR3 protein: CAISESRDTGELFF

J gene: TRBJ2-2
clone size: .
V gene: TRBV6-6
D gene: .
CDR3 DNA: TGTGCCAGCAAGAGGACTAACACCGGGGAGCTGTTTTTT
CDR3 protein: CASKRTNTGELFF